Detailed here is one TCR beta chain. Germline assignment: CDR1 MNHEY and CDR2 SVGAGI. This CDR3 has 14 amino acids. V lost 2 bases, J lost 2 bases, and 9 bases lay in between. Per the authors' pipeline: Scientists estimated how many nucleated cells there were by amplifying reference gene primers. The data were produced by immunoSEQ multiplex PCR, yet TCRdb's version contains in-frame clones alone and is incomplete. The DNA was the basis for D and trimming; V, J and clone size are from that table. This sample has 70,000 to 80,000 clones, with roughly nine tenths found just once. The sample originates from a study of blood T cell repertoires in COVID-19. Study context: The United States, Italy and Spain provided the acute and convalescent COVID-19 samples.

This sequence originates from a woman in her sixties or seventies with acute or convalescent COVID-19. The chain joins TRBV6-5 to TRBJ2-5; D call uncertain. Sequencing was performed on peripheral blood. Here the CDR3 reads CASSYIYRQETQYF. CDR3 in DNA: TGTGCCAGCAGTTACATCTACAGACAAGAGACCCAGTACTTC.